This paragraph reports one T cell receptor beta chain. Antigen unknown. These data originate in a study of T cell repertoires in cytomegalovirus infection. As for the study in general: Newly reported HLA-C-restricted and thoroughly characterized HLA-B-restricted CMV epitopes were employed. An indication of both CMV infection and matching HLA type came from public TCR beta signatures.

Overall study findings and caveats: The study found HLA-C-restricted CMV-specific TCR beta clonotypes dominating the ex vivo response. Cumulated frequencies of public TCR beta families served to identify carriers of CMV plus the relevant HLA.

V was shortened by 5 bases and J by 8 bases, with 16 bases between the two germline ends. Looked up from germline, CDR1 is SGHTA and CDR2 is FQGNSA. This CDR3 region has 14 residues. One entry per CDR3 protein, called by TCRdb with MiXCR from the reads. Of more than 300,000 distinct CDR3 sequences listed, roughly 34% are singletons. This chain joins TRBV7-2 and TRBJ2-1; tentatively, D is TRBD1 or TRBD2 (5 bases each). The sequencing here drew on cultured PBMCs, taken from culture after CMV antigen stimulation. This clonotype was sampled from a human donor in good health (CMV status not recorded). Some clones in this sample may be carry-over from other donors' samples. This chain's CDR3 is CASSENRRGDEQFF. The CDR3 region has the DNA TGTGCCAGCAGCGAAAACAGGAGAGGGGATGAGCAGTTCTTC.